The sequence of this T cell receptor beta chain was determined in a study of T cells after yellow fever vaccination (dated by TCRdb to between 2017 and 2020). Background for the entire study: Libraries from fractions with low cell numbers were prepared with the SMART-Seq v4 Ultra Low Input RNA kit. To follow T-cell clones before and after both primary and booster YFV17D yellow fever vaccination, bulk TCR alpha and beta repertoires underwent longitudinal sequencing. Two healthy male donors, one aged 18 to 29 and one aged 30 to 40 years, were included in the cohort. Blood was drawn at multiple timepoints before and after primary and secondary immunization, with bulk PBMC replicates and cell subsets isolated. Points the paper makes about the study in general: The secondary T-cell response was found to be weaker but faster than the primary response, with a peak reached on day 5 rather than on day 15. Because the study included only two donors, the extent to which the findings can be generalized is limited. A small fraction of clonotypes appeared in both the CD4 and CD8 compartments, likely as a result of convergent recombination. FACS-sorted repertoires could contain abundant contaminating clonotypes from the bulk population, so computational filtering was required. After the booster, most of the clones that had expanded following primary vaccination were detected again (approximately 95% of CD4 and 85% to 90% of CD8), which suggests that memory was broadly maintained.

Synthesis of TCR cDNA relied on 5'RACE template switching, a step that introduced a universal primer site along with unique molecular identifiers. Priming for cDNA synthesis came from both the TCR alpha and TCR beta constant segments. Libraries were amplified in two PCR steps, with sample barcodes and sequencing adapters added in the second step. Sequencing of libraries was done on Illumina HiSeq 2500 (2x100 bp) or NovaSeq (2x150 bp). For the original study's pipeline: Demultiplexing of reads and collapsing into UMI consensus sequences were performed with MIGEC, and V(D)J alignment was carried out with MiXCR. Using edgeR on replicate PBMC samples, clonotypes were called vaccine-responding if FDR was below 0.01 and the log2 fold change was above 5 up to day 15. CD4 or CD8 identity was assigned to each bulk clonotype according to whether the clonotype was present at higher abundance in the sequenced CD4 repertoire or the sequenced CD8 repertoire. NS4B-specific clonotypes were defined as those at least 10-fold enriched in dextramer-positive over dextramer-negative fractions; CD4-biased clonotypes were excluded. Using fastp trimming at Q25 and MiXCR clonotype assembly, TCRdb reanalyzed the public sequencing data and kept in-frame beta chains. Each record represents a unique CDR3 protein, reported with the most common genes and DNA among its rows. Here the V and J calls rest on TCRdb's processing, not on the authors' analysis. The sample table shows more than 75,000 distinct CDR3 sequences, and under 9% are seen once. Of the sample, about 15% falls within the top ten clones.

The V end loses 5 bases and the J end loses 7 bases, and a stretch of 9 bases separates them. Reading from cysteine to phenylalanine, the CDR3 counts 12 amino acids. CDR3 DNA is the only sequence kept; it has 36 bases, read in frame from the first base. The germline V gene (reference sequence) supplies CDR1 SGHKS and CDR2 YYEKEE. The sample's treatment or condition label, in plain terms: live attenuated yellow fever vaccine strain. A standard Ficoll-Paque protocol was used to isolate PBMCs from peripheral blood. With anti-CD3 and anti-CD8 staining plus a dextramer loaded with the yellow fever NS4B epitope peptide, the researchers sorted epitope-specific CD8 T cells. TriZol was used to extract RNA from bulk PBMCs, CD4 and CD8 fractions, and dextramer-positive and dextramer-negative fractions. This clonotype was seen at least ten times. No base qualities exist here, and no much larger clone lies one base off it.

This receptor was identified in a man younger than 30 who received the YFV17D yellow fever vaccine. Recombination joined TRBV5-5 with TRBJ2-2, and the D gene may be TRBD2, 6 bases matching. This material consisted of CD8+ T cells not binding an NS4B(214-222) dextramer, sorted from PBMCs, taken approximately 16 days after the first yellow fever vaccination. This specimen's cell subset or site label, per the study, means: NS4B epitope dextramer-negative CD8 T cells. The DNA sequence reads TGTGCCAGCAGTCTGGGGGGCGGGGAGCTGTTTTTT. This codes for CASSLGGGELFF.